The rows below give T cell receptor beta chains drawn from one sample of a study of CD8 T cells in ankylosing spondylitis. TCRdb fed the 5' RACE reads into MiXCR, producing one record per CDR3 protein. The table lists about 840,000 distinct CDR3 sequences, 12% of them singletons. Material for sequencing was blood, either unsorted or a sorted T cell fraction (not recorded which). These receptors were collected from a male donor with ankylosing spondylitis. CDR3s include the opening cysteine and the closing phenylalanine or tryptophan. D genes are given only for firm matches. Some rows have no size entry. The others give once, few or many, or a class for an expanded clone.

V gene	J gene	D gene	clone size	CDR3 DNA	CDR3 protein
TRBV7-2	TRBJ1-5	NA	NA	TGTGCCAGCAGCTTGAGTGGGAATTTTGGTCAGCCCCAGCATTTT	CASSLSGNFGQPQHF
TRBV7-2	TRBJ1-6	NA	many	TGTGCCAGCAGCCCCCTCGGGACCAATTCGGGTTCACCCCTCCACTTT	CASSPLGTNSGSPLHF
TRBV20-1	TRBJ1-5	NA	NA	TGCAGTGCTAGCGACCCTAATCAGCCCCAGCATTTT	CSASDPNQPQHF
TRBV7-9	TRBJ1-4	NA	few	TGTGCCAGCAGCCTCAACCTACGAAAGAATGAAAAACTGTTTTTT	CASSLNLRKNEKLFF
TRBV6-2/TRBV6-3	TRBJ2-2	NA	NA	TGTGCCAGCATCAAAGGAGCCTTCACCGGGGAGCTGTTTTTT	CASIKGAFTGELFF
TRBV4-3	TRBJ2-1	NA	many	TGCGCCAGCAGCCAAGGAGGACACCGGGAGCAGTTCTTC	CASSQGGHREQFF
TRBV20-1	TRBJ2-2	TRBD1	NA	TGCAGTGCAAGGTTTCGACAGGGAACCGGGGAGCTGTTTTTT	CSARFRQGTGELFF
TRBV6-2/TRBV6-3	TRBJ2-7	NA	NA	TGTGCCAGCAGTTCGGTGACAGTTTCCTTCGAGCAGTACTTC	CASSSVTVSFEQYF
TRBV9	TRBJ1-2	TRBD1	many	TGTGCCAGCAGCGTTTACAGACAGGGGACAGACGGCTACACCTTC	CASSVYRQGTDGYTF
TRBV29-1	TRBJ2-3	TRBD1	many	TGCAGCGAACAGGACAGGGGGCCATCAGATACGCAGTATTTT	CSEQDRGPSDTQYF
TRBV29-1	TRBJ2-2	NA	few	TGCAGCGTAGACACCCAGAACACCGGGGAGCTGTTTTTT	CSVDTQNTGELFF
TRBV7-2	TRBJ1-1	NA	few	TGTGCCAGCAGCTTTTCGGACGGGAACACTGAAGCTTTCTTT	CASSFSDGNTEAFF
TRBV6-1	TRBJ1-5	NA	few	TGTGCCAGCAGTGGTAGCTTCAATCAGCCCCAGCATTTT	CASSGSFNQPQHF
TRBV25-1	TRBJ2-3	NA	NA	TGTGCCAGCAGTCAGGGAACCCTGGGGTCGGATACGCAGTATTTT	CASSQGTLGSDTQYF
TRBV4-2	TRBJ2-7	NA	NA	TGTGCCAGCAGCCAGATTAGCGGATCCTACGAGCAGTACTTC	CASSQISGSYEQYF
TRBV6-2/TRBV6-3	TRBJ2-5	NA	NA	TGTGCCAGCAGTCGAACCAGGGAGACCCAGTACTTC	CASSRTRETQYF
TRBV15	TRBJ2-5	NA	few	TGTGCCACCAGCAGAGAGCTAGGGGAAGAGACCCAGTACTTC	CATSRELGEETQYF
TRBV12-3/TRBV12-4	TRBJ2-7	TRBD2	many	TGTGCCAGCAGTTTTCTAGCGGGGGTTTCCTACGAGCAGTACTTC	CASSFLAGVSYEQYF
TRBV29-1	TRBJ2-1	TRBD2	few	TGCAGCGCCGGACTAGCGGACCTCCTGGATGAGCAGTTCTTC	CSAGLADLLDEQFF
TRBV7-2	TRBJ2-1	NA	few	TGTGCCAGCAGTACTTTTAGACGCAATGAGCAGTTCTTC	CASSTFRRNEQFF
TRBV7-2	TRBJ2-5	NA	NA	TGTGCCAGCAGTCGACAGGTCAGAGGGACCCAGTACTTC	CASSRQVRGTQYF
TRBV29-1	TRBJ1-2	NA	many	TGCAGCGTTGCCGACAGTCATGGCTACACCTTC	CSVADSHGYTF
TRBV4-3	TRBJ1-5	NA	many	TGCGCCAGCAGCCAAGTCCTACGGAGCAATCAGCCCCAGCATTTT	CASSQVLRSNQPQHF
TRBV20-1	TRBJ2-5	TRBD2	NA	TGCAGTGCTAGGCGGGGAGCGGGAGAAGAGACCCAGTACTTC	CSARRGAGEETQYF
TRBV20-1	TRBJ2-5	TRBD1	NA	TGCAGTGCGTGGACAGGGGGCGAAGAGACCCAGTACTTC	CSAWTGGEETQYF